The 26 T cell receptor beta chains below were found in one sample sequenced in a study of shared clonotypes between healthy human individuals. Sequenced by immunoSEQ multiplex PCR; TCRdb stores in-frame clones only, minus some. This sample has about 2.1 million clones, with about 94% found just once. Terminally differentiated effector memory CD45RA+ cells were left out of the naive CD8 fraction, which was CD45RO-negative and positively selected for CCR7. The sequenced sample consisted of naive CD8+ T cells from PBMCs. These receptors were obtained from a man in his late teens or twenties in good health. Some clones in this sample may be carry-over from other donors' samples.

This sequence joins TRBV28 and TRBJ1-1; D remains unclear. Germline lookup yields CDR1 MDHEN and CDR2 SYDVKM. Trimming removed 4 bases from V and 7 bases from J, with 10 bases in between. The CDR3 has 12 residues. The CDR3 coding sequence is TGTGCCAGCAGTTACCACGATGGTGAAGCTTTCTTT. Encoded protein: CASSYHDGEAFF.

In this sample, this clone turned up once. The V call is TRBV6-1, the J call TRBJ2-1; 9 bases match TRBD1. V dropped 6 bases and J dropped 6; count of bases not matched to a gene: 9. The CDR3 loop spans 15 amino acids. Germline-derived CDR1 and CDR2 are MNHNS and SASEGT. CDR3 DNA sequence: TGTGCCAGCAGCGACCGGGACAGGGTTGGCAATGAGCAGTTCTTC. It is translated as CASSDRDRVGNEQFF.

J is TRBJ2-5 and V is TRBV7-9; perhaps D is TRBD1 or TRBD2 (5 bases each). Germline-derived CDR1 and CDR2 are SEHNR and FQNEAQ (reference sequence). V lost 4 bases, J lost 7 bases, and 19 bases lay in between. CDR3 size: 15 residues. The CDR3 sequence: CASSWTGTSERTQYF. CDR3 in DNA: TGTGCCAGCAGCTGGACCGGGACCTCCGAGCGGACCCAGTACTTC.

This chain joins TRBV5-6 and TRBJ1-2, with D unclear. The V end was cut by 3 bases, the J end by 6 bases, with 12 bases between. Germline V gene sequence: CDR1 SGHDT, CDR2 YYEEEE. CDR3 length equals 13 residues. The DNA for the CDR3 is TGTGCCAGCAGCTCCCAACCCGGGGATGGCTACACCTTC. It codes for CASSSQPGDGYTF.

This chain joins TRBV13 and TRBJ2-7, with TRBD1 matching over 8 bases. V dropped 5 bases and J dropped 4; count of bases not matched to a gene: 10. In germline, CDR1 is PRHDT, CDR2 FYEKMQ (reference sequence). CDR3 length: 15 amino acids. The CDR3 region has the DNA TGTGCCAGCAGCCTCGGGGTGACAGGGGCATACGAGCAGTACTTC. Translating gives CASSLGVTGAYEQYF.

V gene TRBV15 combines with J gene TRBJ2-3, with no clear D. From germline, CDR1 is LNHNV and CDR2 YYDKDF (reference sequence). With 8 bases removed from V and 0 bases from J, the gap between germline ends came to 12 bases. CDR3 length: 14 amino acids. CDR3 region: CATAYQVSTDTQYF. Written as DNA, the CDR3 is TGTGCCACCGCGTACCAGGTCAGCACAGATACGCAGTATTTT. Based on the CDR3 plus reference TRBV15 and TRBJ2-3, the full variable domain is DAMVIQNPRYQVTQFGKPVTLSCSQTLNHNVMYWYQQKSSQAPKLLFHYYDKDFNNEADTPDNFQSRRPNTSFCFLDIRSPGLGDTAMYLCATAYQVSTDTQYFGPGTRLTVL.

DNA for the CDR3: TGTGCCAGCACCGCCCTTAGAAGTAGGGGGAGCGGTGAGCAGTTCTTC. This translates into CASTALRSRGSGEQFF. The chain links TRBV27 to TRBJ2-1, with D possibly matching TRBD1 (6 bases). The CDR3 consists of 16 residues. Germline V gene data show CDR1 as MNHEY and CDR2 as SMNVEV (reference sequence). V lost 7 bases and J lost 9, with 25 bases in between.

Note on this clone: At one end the junction does not follow the germline gene, possibly because of a read error. This chain links TRBV9 with TRBJ2-7, with D perhaps given as TRBD1 or TRBD2 (8 bases each). The length of the CDR3 is 17 residues. The germline V gene has CDR1 SGDLS and CDR2 YYNGEE. CDR3: CAGSVGRTGRGAYEQYF. The CDR3 DNA reads as TGTGCCGGCAGCGTAGGCCGGACAGGGCGGGGGGCCTACGAGCAGTACTTC.

This chain joins TRBV29-1 and TRBJ1-5; TRBD1 might be the D (6 bases). CDR3 size: 13 residues. CDR1 and CDR2 from the germline V gene are SQVTM and ANQGSEA. The germline V and J ends were trimmed by 6 bases and 4 bases, with 13 bases remaining between them. CDR3 sequence (DNA): TGCAGCGTGGGGGCAGGCCCTAATCAGCCCCAGCATTTT. Translation: CSVGAGPNQPQHF.

The chain employs TRBV28 and TRBJ1-1; 7 bases agree with TRBD1. In germline, CDR1 is MDHEN, CDR2 SYDVKM. The CDR3 has 12 amino acids. V lost 8 bases to trimming and J lost 5 bases; unmatched junction nucleotides: 5. The CDR3 DNA reads as TGTGCCAGCGCAGGGGGTGCAACTGAAGCTTTCTTT. Translation: CASAGGATEAFF.

Turning to this clone: Within the sample, other DNA sequences also encode this same CDR3. The chain couples TRBV11-2 to TRBJ2-1, with D possibly matching TRBD2 (5 bases). V dropped 2 bases and J dropped 0 bases, with 11 bases sitting between them. The CDR3 length is 16 residues. CDR1 is SGHAT and CDR2 is FQNNGV in the germline V gene. CDR3 residues: CASSLSPGSSYNEQFF. CDR3 nucleotides: TGTGCCAGCAGCTTATCTCCGGGGAGCTCCTACAATGAGCAGTTCTTC.

This clone was observed a handful of times. Additional DNA sequences in this sample encode the identical CDR3. V gene TRBV27 combines with J gene TRBJ1-1; D is unresolved. The germline V gene encodes CDR1 MNHEY and CDR2 SMNVEV (reference sequence). The length of the CDR3 is 12 residues. V was shortened by 6 bases and J by 1 base, with 6 bases between the two germline ends. CDR3 sequence (DNA): TGTGCCAGCAGATCCGGGAACACTGAAGCTTTCTTT. Translated: CASRSGNTEAFF.

As regards this clone: This CDR3 is also generated by other DNA sequences in the sample. The chain links TRBV4-1 to TRBJ1-4; a weak D match, TRBD1 (5 bases). There are 15 residues in the CDR3. Germline V gene sequence: CDR1 MGHRA, CDR2 YSYEKL. V lost 0 bases to trimming and J lost 3 bases, with 8 bases between them. The CDR3 protein is CASSQDWGSNEKLFF. In DNA, the CDR3 is TGCGCCAGCAGCCAAGATTGGGGGTCTAATGAAAAACTGTTTTTT.

In this sample, this clone turned up once. V is TRBV18 and J is TRBJ2-2; either TRBD1 or TRBD2 may fit D (5 bases each). This CDR3 has 16 residues. Germline V gene lookup returns CDR1 KGHSH and CDR2 LQKENI. V shed 2 bases and J shed 5 bases, with 15 bases lying between them. CDR3 coding DNA: TGTGCCAGCTCACCAACTCCGGGGCTCCCGACCGGGGAGCTGTTTTTT. Protein: CASSPTPGLPTGELFF.

The rearrangement joins TRBV5-6 to TRBJ1-2, with no clear D. The germline V gene encodes CDR1 SGHDT and CDR2 YYEEEE. Trimming removed 0 bases from V and 4 bases from J, with 13 bases in between. The CDR3 is made up of 15 amino acids. The CDR3 DNA reads TGTGCCAGCAGCTTGGGGTCGGATCCGGGCTATGGCTACACCTTC. Translated: CASSLGSDPGYGYTF.

The V and J genes are TRBV14 and TRBJ2-7; TRBD2 aligns across 7 bases. Trimming at V came to 4 bases and at J to 2 bases, leaving 8 bases not matched to a gene. CDR1 is SGHDN and CDR2 is FVKESK in the germline V gene. The CDR3 is 15 amino acids. The CDR3 bases are TGTGCCAGCAGCCCTTGGGGGGGGAGTCCCTACGAGCAGTACTTC. Translation gives CASSPWGGSPYEQYF. The entire variable domain, with the rest obtained from reference TRBV14 and TRBJ2-7, is as follows: EAGVTQFPSHSVIEKGQTVTLRCDPISGHDNLYWYRRVMGKEIKFLLHFVKESKQDESGMPNNRFLAERTGGTYSTLKVQPAELEDSGVYFCASSPWGGSPYEQYFGPGTRLTVT.

V gene TRBV19 combines with J gene TRBJ2-1; 11 bases are shared with TRBD2. The CDR3 is made up of 15 amino acids. CDR1 LNHDA and CDR2 SQIVND come from the germline V gene (reference sequence). The ends lost 5 bases at V and 6 bases at J; junction bases unmatched: 6. The CDR3 bases are TGTGCCAGTAGTCTTCTAGCGGGAGGAGTCAATGAGCAGTTCTTC. Translating gives CASSLLAGGVNEQFF. The variable domain in full, with the rest retrieved from reference TRBV19 and TRBJ2-1, is DGGITQSPKYLFRKEGQNVTLSCEQNLNHDAMYWYRQDPGQGLRLIYYSQIVNDFQKGDIAEGYSVSREKKESFPLTVTSAQKNPTAFYLCASSLLAGGVNEQFFGPGTRLTVL.

This clone was found once. This chain links TRBV11-2 with TRBJ2-7; 7 positions match TRBD1. CDR1 and CDR2 from the germline V gene are SGHAT and FQNNGV. The CDR3 consists of 14 residues. V shed 4 bases, J shed 3 bases, and the junction held 6 bases outside the gene matches. CDR3 sequence reads: CASSSWGQSYEQYF. DNA of the CDR3: TGTGCCAGCAGCTCGTGGGGACAGAGCTACGAGCAGTACTTC.

The chain links TRBV27 to TRBJ1-2; D may be TRBD1 (5 bases). The CDR3 is 16 amino acids. CDR1 is MNHEY, CDR2 SMNVEV, per germline (reference sequence). V gave up 2 bases and J gave up 0 bases, with 13 bases separating them. Here the CDR3 reads CASSLRPGITNYGYTF. The CDR3 DNA is TGTGCCAGCAGTTTAAGGCCAGGGATTACTAACTATGGCTACACCTTC.

The chain is built from TRBV7-9 and TRBJ2-1; the D gene is possibly TRBD1 (6 bases). Trimming took 5 bases from V and 0 from J, leaving 14 bases between them. Per the germline V gene, CDR1 is SEHNR and CDR2 is FQNEAQ (reference sequence). The CDR3 length is 16 residues. The CDR3 region is CASSLLRGGSYNEQFF. DNA for the CDR3: TGTGCCAGCAGCCTTCTTAGAGGGGGCTCCTACAATGAGCAGTTCTTC.

The CDR3 sequence: CSVTDGNTEAFF. The CDR3 nucleotides read TGCAGCGTCACTGACGGGAACACTGAAGCTTTCTTT. The chain is built from TRBV29-1 and TRBJ1-1; D gene ambiguous. The CDR3 runs to 12 residues. Trimming stripped 6 bases from V and 1 base from J, with 9 bases between. In germline, CDR1 is SQVTM, CDR2 ANQGSEA.

This clone was picked up one time. The gene calls are TRBV10-3 and TRBJ1-3; perhaps TRBD1 as D (6 bases). V lost 4 bases to trimming and J lost 0 bases, with 19 bases between them. Germline lookup yields CDR1 ENHRY and CDR2 SYGVKD. The CDR3 is 18 amino acids. The CDR3 spells CAISGPKDRQPSGNTIYF. The CDR3 DNA reads as TGTGCCATCAGTGGCCCCAAGGACAGACAGCCCTCTGGAAACACCATATATTTT.

The chain couples TRBV5-4 to TRBJ1-5; D is possibly TRBD1 (5 bases). The V end lost 4 bases, the J end lost 7 bases, and 12 bases lay between the germline ends. The CDR3 sequence is 13 residues long. Germline V gene sequence: CDR1 SGHNT, CDR2 YYREEE (reference sequence). CDR3 nucleotides: TGTGCCAGCAGCGTTGGGGGAAGCCAGCCCCAGCATTTT. As protein: CASSVGGSQPQHF.

V is TRBV5-8 and J is TRBJ1-5; TRBD1 matches 8 bases. Trimming at V came to 3 bases and at J to 5 bases, leaving 4 bases not matched to a gene. The V gene's germline CDR1 is SGHTS and CDR2 YDEGEE. The CDR3 loop spans 14 amino acids. DNA of the CDR3: TGTGCCAGCAGCTATGGGACAGGATATCAGCCCCAGCATTTT. It codes for CASSYGTGYQPQHF.

The V and J genes are TRBV27 and TRBJ2-3, with D unclear. The V and J ends lost 2 bases and 4 bases respectively, with 28 bases between them. The CDR3 contains 20 residues. Germline CDR1 and CDR2: MNHEY and SMNVEV (reference sequence). The CDR3 here is CASSLTGFAIGRKSADTQYF. The CDR3 DNA reads as TGTGCCAGCAGTTTAACGGGCTTCGCGATCGGAAGGAAAAGCGCAGATACGCAGTATTTT.

Of note for this clone: Other DNA sequences in the sample encode the same CDR3. The chain carries TRBV5-4 and TRBJ2-5; no reliable D call. Trimming cost V 0 bases and J 4 bases, with 1 base left between them. The V gene's germline CDR1 is SGHNT and CDR2 YYREEE (reference sequence). This CDR3 is 11 amino acids long. CDR3 residues: CASSLAETQYF. The CDR3 region has the DNA TGTGCCAGCAGCTTGGCAGAGACCCAGTACTTC.